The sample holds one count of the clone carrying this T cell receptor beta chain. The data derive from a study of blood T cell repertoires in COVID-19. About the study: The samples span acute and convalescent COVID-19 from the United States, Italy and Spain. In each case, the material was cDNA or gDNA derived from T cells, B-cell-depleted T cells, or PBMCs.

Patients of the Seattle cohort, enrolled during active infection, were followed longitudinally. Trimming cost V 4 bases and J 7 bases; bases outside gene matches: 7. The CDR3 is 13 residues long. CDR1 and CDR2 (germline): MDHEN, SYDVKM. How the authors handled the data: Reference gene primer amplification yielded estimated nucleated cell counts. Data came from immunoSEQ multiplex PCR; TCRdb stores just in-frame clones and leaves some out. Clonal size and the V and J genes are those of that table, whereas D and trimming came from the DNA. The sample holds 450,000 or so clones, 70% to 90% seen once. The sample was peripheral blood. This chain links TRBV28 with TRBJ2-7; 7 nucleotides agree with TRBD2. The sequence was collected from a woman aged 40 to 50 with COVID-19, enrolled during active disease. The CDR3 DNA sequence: TGTGCCAGCAGTTCTGGCGGGAGTGGTGAGCAGTACTTC. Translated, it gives CASSSGGSGEQYF.